This T cell receptor (beta chain) derives from a study of T cell repertoires in cytomegalovirus infection. Study overall: Recently identified HLA-C-restricted CMV epitopes were used, and well-studied HLA-B-restricted CMV epitopes were used as well. CMV infection and matching HLA type were both indicated by public TCR beta signatures.

General observations from the study: What dominated the ex vivo response were HLA-C-restricted CMV-specific TCR beta clonotypes. Frequencies of public TCR beta families were cumulated, and this identified carriers of CMV plus the relevant HLA.

The CDR3 has 16 residues. Germline loops: CDR1 MGHRA, CDR2 YSYEKL. As for this clonotype: Its antigen remains unknown. Compared with germline, one end of the junction differs, possibly owing to a read error.

TCRdb reanalysed the reads using MiXCR and keeps one entry per CDR3 protein. The sample includes about a million distinct CDR3 sequences, under 40% seen only once; the top ten take about an eighth. Sequencing used cultured CD8+ T cells from PBMCs, obtained from culture after CMV antigen stimulation. The TCR comes from a human donor in good health (CMV status not recorded). Some clones in this sample may be carry-over from other donors' samples. The chain joins TRBV4-1 to TRBJ1-2, with TRBD1 as a possible D gene (6 bases). CDR3 in amino acids: CANSQGGGRGSYGYTF. In nucleotides, the CDR3 is TGCGCCAACAGCCAAGGCGGCGGCAGGGGAAGTTATGGCTACACCTTC.